This is a list of T cell receptor beta chains from one sample in a study of technical replicates of blood from a few donors. The repertoire was sequenced with immunoSEQ multiplex PCR; TCRdb's copy has only in-frame clones and lacks some. The sample contains about 59,000 clones, about 86% of which appear only once. What was sequenced was PBMCs. The receptor source for this set is a human donor in good health. Some clones in this sample may be carry-over from other donors' samples. The CDR3 runs from the conserved cysteine through the conserved F or W. D genes are given only for firm matches. Expanded clones get a size class; other rows say once, few or many, or leave the size out.

abundance: NA
j_gene: TRBJ2-1
v_gene: TRBV5-6
d_gene: NA
CDR3nt: TGTGCCAGCAGCCCTTACGCAGTAAATGAGCAGTTCTTC
CDR3aa: CASSPYAVNEQFF

abundance: NA
j_gene: TRBJ1-4
v_gene: TRBV2
d_gene: NA
CDR3nt: TGTGCCAGCAGTGTTGGGGGGGCGAATGAAAAACTGTTTTTT
CDR3aa: CASSVGGANEKLFF

abundance: NA
j_gene: TRBJ1-1
v_gene: TRBV4-3
d_gene: NA
CDR3nt: TGCGCCAGCAGCCAAGATCTTAGCCCGGCTATGGGTGAAGCTTTCTTT
CDR3aa: CASSQDLSPAMGEAFF

abundance: NA
j_gene: TRBJ2-7
v_gene: TRBV6-6
d_gene: NA
CDR3nt: TGTGCCAGCAGTTACCCCAGGGAAACGTACGAGCAGTACTTC
CDR3aa: CASSYPRETYEQYF

abundance: few
j_gene: TRBJ1-2
v_gene: TRBV7-8
d_gene: NA
CDR3nt: TGTGCCAGCAGCTTAGTGGGCGATGGGCTTTATGGCTACACCTTC
CDR3aa: CASSLVGDGLYGYTF

abundance: NA
j_gene: TRBJ2-7
v_gene: TRBV11-2
d_gene: TRBD1
CDR3nt: TGTGCCAGCAGCTGGGATGGACAGGGGGCGTACAGGGAGCAGTACTTC
CDR3aa: CASSWDGQGAYREQYF

abundance: few
j_gene: TRBJ1-3
v_gene: TRBV9
d_gene: NA
CDR3nt: TGTGCCAGCAGCGCGCATACAGTGAGCTCTGGAAACACCATATATTTT
CDR3aa: CASSAHTVSSGNTIYF

abundance: NA
j_gene: TRBJ1-2
v_gene: TRBV14
d_gene: TRBD1
CDR3nt: TGTGCCAGCAGCCAGGAGACAGGGCCGGAATACTATGGCTACACCTTC
CDR3aa: CASSQETGPEYYGYTF

abundance: once
j_gene: TRBJ1-3
v_gene: TRBV19
d_gene: NA
CDR3nt: TGTGCCAGTAGTCATACGCAATCCGGGAGCTCTGGAAACACCATATATTTT
CDR3aa: CASSHTQSGSSGNTIYF

abundance: NA
j_gene: TRBJ1-6
v_gene: TRBV9
d_gene: NA
CDR3nt: TGTGCCAGCAGCGCAATACAGGAAAGGGGATCACCCCTCCACTTT
CDR3aa: CASSAIQERGSPLHF

abundance: NA
j_gene: TRBJ1-1
v_gene: TRBV18
d_gene: NA
CDR3nt: TGTGCCAGCTCACCGGGGAGGAACACTGAAGCTTTCTTT
CDR3aa: CASSPGRNTEAFF

abundance: NA
j_gene: TRBJ1-2
v_gene: TRBV6-5
d_gene: NA
CDR3nt: TGTGCCAGCAGTTACGGGGGGGGCTATGGCTACACCTTC
CDR3aa: CASSYGGGYGYTF

abundance: NA
j_gene: TRBJ2-1
v_gene: TRBV7-9
d_gene: NA
CDR3nt: TGTGCCAGCAGCACCGGGGGTGCGGGTGAGCAGTTCTTC
CDR3aa: CASSTGGAGEQFF

abundance: NA
j_gene: TRBJ2-5
v_gene: TRBV10-3
d_gene: TRBD2
CDR3nt: TGTGCCATCAGTCGGACTAGCGGGAGTCAAGAGACCCAGTACTTC
CDR3aa: CAISRTSGSQETQYF

abundance: NA
j_gene: TRBJ2-7
v_gene: TRBV5-8
d_gene: TRBD1
CDR3nt: TGTGCCAGCAGCTTGGGACAGGGGGACGAGCAGTACTTC
CDR3aa: CASSLGQGDEQYF

abundance: NA
j_gene: TRBJ2-1
v_gene: TRBV10-1
d_gene: TRBD1
CDR3nt: TGCGCCAGACAGCGCCGGGACAGCTCCTACAATGAGCAGTTCTTC
CDR3aa: CARQRRDSSYNEQFF

abundance: NA
j_gene: TRBJ1-6
v_gene: TRBV5-5
d_gene: TRBD1
CDR3nt: TGTGCCAGCAGCCGGGGGGTGAGTGGGACAGGGGAGAATTCACCCCTCCACTTT
CDR3aa: CASSRGVSGTGENSPLHF

abundance: few
j_gene: TRBJ1-6
v_gene: TRBV11-2
d_gene: NA
CDR3nt: TGTGCCAGCAGCTTAGGACGGGAAAATTCACCCCTCCACTTT
CDR3aa: CASSLGRENSPLHF

abundance: NA
j_gene: TRBJ2-2
v_gene: TRBV4-3
d_gene: TRBD2
CDR3nt: TGCGCCAGCAGCCAAACTAGCGGGAGATATACCGGGGAGCTGTTTTTT
CDR3aa: CASSQTSGRYTGELFF

abundance: NA
j_gene: TRBJ1-1
v_gene: TRBV6-1
d_gene: NA
CDR3nt: TGTGCCAGCAGTATAAACACCTTGATGAACACTGAAGCTTTCTTT
CDR3aa: CASSINTLMNTEAFF

abundance: NA
j_gene: TRBJ1-1
v_gene: TRBV14
d_gene: TRBD1
CDR3nt: TGTGCCAGCAGCGTACCAGGGGGGATGAACACTGAAGCTTTCTTT
CDR3aa: CASSVPGGMNTEAFF

abundance: NA
j_gene: TRBJ2-6
v_gene: TRBV15
d_gene: TRBD1
CDR3nt: TGTGCCACCAGCGGATCCCGGGACAGGGAGACTGGGGGTTGGGCCAACGTCCTGACTTTC
CDR3aa: CATSGSRDRETGGWANVLTF

abundance: once
j_gene: TRBJ1-2
v_gene: TRBV7-2
d_gene: TRBD1
CDR3nt: TGTGCCAGCAGCTTAGGTACAGGGGCTTCCTATGGCTACACCTTC
CDR3aa: CASSLGTGASYGYTF

abundance: NA
j_gene: TRBJ1-4
v_gene: TRBV4-1
d_gene: TRBD1
CDR3nt: TGCGCCAGCAGCCAAGACGCACCGGGACAGGGCCTCGAAAAACTGTTTTTT
CDR3aa: CASSQDAPGQGLEKLFF

abundance: NA
j_gene: TRBJ2-1
v_gene: TRBV7-9
d_gene: TRBD2
CDR3nt: TGTGCCAGCAGCTTAGGAGCGGGGGGCTCCTACAATGAGCAGTTCTTC
CDR3aa: CASSLGAGGSYNEQFF

abundance: once
j_gene: TRBJ2-2
v_gene: TRBV6-6
d_gene: TRBD1
CDR3nt: TGTGCCAGCATTAAACAGGGGGCGGGCACCGGGGAGCTGTTTTTT
CDR3aa: CASIKQGAGTGELFF

abundance: NA
j_gene: TRBJ2-3
v_gene: TRBV4-2
d_gene: TRBD2
CDR3nt: TGTGCCAGCAGCCAAGATTTTCCTAGCGGGGGTGTGGGCACAGATACGCAGTATTTT
CDR3aa: CASSQDFPSGGVGTDTQYF

abundance: NA
j_gene: TRBJ2-7
v_gene: TRBV27
d_gene: NA
CDR3nt: TGTGCCAGCAGTTTACAGGGGATCCCCTACGAGCAGTACTTC
CDR3aa: CASSLQGIPYEQYF